This passage covers 21 T cell receptor beta chains from one sample sequenced in a study of CD8+CD57+ T cells in acquired aplastic anemia. Genomic DNA served as template for TCR beta VDJ and CDR3 profiling. TCRdb ran MiXCR on the reads and lists one entry per CDR3 protein. The sample yields 150,000 to 200,000 distinct CDR3 sequences, around 48% seen once. Patients selected for sequencing had displayed CD8+CD57+ cell expansion by flow cytometry. Sequenced material: sorted CD4+, CD8+, or CD8+CD57+ T cells (not recorded which) from PBMCs. The receptors here all came from a human donor with aplastic anemia.

This clonotype occurred once. This may stem from a read error, because a much larger clone lies one nucleotide away. Without the conserved terminal phenylalanine or tryptophan, this CDR3 likely stems from a read error. J is TRBJ2-3 and V is TRBV6-2 or TRBV6-3; TRBD2 matches at 8 bases. The germline gives CDR1 MNHEY, CDR2 SVGEGT. CDR3 length: 15 amino acids. Trimming removed 4 bases from V and 0 bases from J; junction bases left unmatched: 3. CDR3 DNA: TGTGCCAGCAGTTTCAGCGGGGGTAGCACAGATACGCAGTATCTT. This codes for CASSFSGGSTDTQYL.

This clonotype was seen at least ten times. The chain is built from TRBV7-2 and TRBJ2-1, with D possibly being TRBD2 (5 bases). The germline V gene has CDR1 SGHTA and CDR2 FQGNSA. With 2 bases removed from V and 9 bases from J, the gap between germline ends came to 11 bases. This CDR3 is 13 amino acids long. The CDR3 sequence is CASSLNPRGEQFF. The CDR3 DNA reads TGTGCCAGCAGCTTAAACCCCCGGGGTGAGCAGTTCTTC.

The chain couples TRBV7-2 to TRBJ2-5; no definite D call. The CDR3 length is 13 residues. V lost 5 bases and J lost 5, with 12 bases in between. From germline, CDR1 is SGHTA and CDR2 FQGNSA. CDR3 sequence: CASSLWQGETQYF. CDR3 DNA: TGTGCCAGCAGCCTTTGGCAAGGGGAGACCCAGTACTTC.

This clonotype was picked up one time. The chain employs TRBV7-9 and TRBJ2-7; TRBD2 is a possible D gene (5 bases). From germline, CDR1 is SEHNR and CDR2 FQNEAQ (reference sequence). The V gene lost 4 bases and the J gene lost 3 bases, with 10 bases spanning the gap. The CDR3 is 13 amino acids. The CDR3 nucleotides read TGTGCCAGCAGCTGGACTGCCGGCTACGAGCAGTACTTC. As protein: CASSWTAGYEQYF. The full variable domain, completed using reference TRBV7-9 and TRBJ2-7, is DTGVSQNPRHKITKRGQNVTFRCDPISEHNRLYWYRQTLGQGPEFLTYFQNEAQLEKSRLLSDRFSAERPKGSFSTLEIQRTEQGDSAMYLCASSWTAGYEQYFGPGTRLTVT.

This clonotype was counted a few times. Relative to the germline gene, one junction end is altered; a read error may explain this. The CDR3 sequence is CASSSLSNRPQHF. CDR3 DNA sequence: TGTGCCAGCAGTTCCCTCTCGAATCGGCCCCAGCATTTT. The rearrangement joins TRBV9 to TRBJ1-5; D is unresolved. Germline V gene data show CDR1 as SGDLS and CDR2 as YYNGEE. The CDR3 has 13 residues. The full variable domain, in which reference TRBV9 and TRBJ1-5 provide the parts outside the CDR3, is DSGVTQTPKHLITATGQRVTLRCSPRSGDLSVYWYQQSLDQGLQFLIQYYNGEERAKGNILERFSAQQFPDLHSELNLSSLELGDSALYFCASSSLSNRPQHFGDGTRLSIL.

In DNA, the CDR3 is TGCAGCACCCGTGAAAATAGCAATCAGCCCCAGCATTTT. It yields the protein CSTRENSNQPQHF. The chain joins TRBV29-1 to TRBJ1-5; unclear D gene. The CDR3 is 13 residues long. V dropped 8 bases and J dropped 0 bases, with 11 bases sitting between them. Germline CDR1 is SQVTM and CDR2 is ANQGSEA.

V usage is TRBV10-3 and J usage is TRBJ1-2, with 8 positions matching TRBD1. CDR1 and CDR2 from the germline V gene are ENHRY and SYGVKD. This CDR3 spans 15 amino acids. Unmatched junction bases numbered 7, after V lost 5 bases and J lost 2 bases. The CDR3 reads CAISPDRVLNYGYTF. The CDR3 coding sequence is TGTGCCATCAGTCCGGACAGGGTGTTGAACTATGGCTACACCTTC.

This clonotype occurred many times. V usage is TRBV19 and J usage is TRBJ1-2; TRBD1 matches 7 bases. Unmatched junction bases numbered 4, after V lost 2 bases and J lost 4 bases. The CDR3 has 14 residues. The germline CDR1 and CDR2 sequences are LNHDA and SQIVND (reference sequence). The chain's CDR3 is CASSITGEGYGYTF. CDR3 nucleotides: TGTGCCAGTAGTATAACAGGGGAAGGCTATGGCTACACCTTC.

The rearrangement uses TRBV5-5 and TRBJ2-1, with D perhaps matching TRBD2 (6 bases). Germline values: CDR1 SGHKS, CDR2 YYEKEE (reference sequence). Trimming stripped 0 bases from V and 5 bases from J, with 9 bases between. The CDR3 consists of 14 residues. In DNA form, the CDR3 reads TGTGCCAGCAGCTTGGTCGGGGGTGACAATGAGCAGTTCTTC. The encoded protein is CASSLVGGDNEQFF.

In its sample, this clonotype was seen many times. The chain is built from TRBV19 and TRBJ2-4; 7 nucleotides match TRBD2. CDR1 and CDR2 from the germline V gene are LNHDA and SQIVND (reference sequence). The length of the CDR3 is 14 residues. Losses at the gene ends were 5 bases for V and 5 bases for J; bases not matched to a gene: 6. The CDR3 DNA reads TGTGCCAGTAGTTTCGGGGGGTACCAAAACATTCAGTACTTC. This gives the protein CASSFGGYQNIQYF.

CDR3 sequence: CASSMRLTDQETQYF. CDR3 DNA: TGTGCCAGTAGTATGAGGTTGACAGACCAAGAGACCCAGTACTTC. The V gene is TRBV19, the J gene TRBJ2-5; a possible D gene is TRBD1 (5 bases). Trimming took 3 bases from V and 0 from J, leaving 11 bases between them. The CDR3 has 15 amino acids. Germline CDR1 reads LNHDA; CDR2 reads SQIVND (reference sequence).

The sample holds a few counts of this clonotype. The chain joins TRBV24-1 to TRBJ2-7; D uncertain. The CDR3 is made up of 11 amino acids. Germline values: CDR1 KGHDR, CDR2 SFDVKD. Trimming cost V 0 bases and J 13 bases, with 9 bases left between them. The CDR3 here is CATSDLTRRYF. As DNA, the CDR3 is TGTGCCACCAGTGATTTGACCAGACGATACTTC.

This clonotype was seen only a few times. The chain has TRBV20-1 and TRBJ1-2; D is undetermined. V was cut by 3 bases and J by 8 bases, with 19 bases left in between. The CDR3 contains 14 residues. Germline lookup yields CDR1 DFQATT and CDR2 SNEGSKA (reference sequence). The CDR3 protein is CSASLDRIGSGYTF. The CDR3 bases are TGCAGTGCTAGCTTGGATCGGATTGGTTCGGGCTACACCTTC.

There are many counts of this clonotype. The gene calls are TRBV19 and TRBJ2-7, with TRBD2 matching over 7 bases. This CDR3 is built from 13 residues. Trimming at V came to 7 bases and at J to 3 bases, leaving 6 bases not matched to a gene. Germline CDR1 is LNHDA and CDR2 is SQIVND (reference sequence). CDR3 sequence (DNA): TGTGCCAGTACCCCTAGCGGTCGCTACGAGCAGTACTTC. Amino acids: CASTPSGRYEQYF.

This clonotype was observed a few times. The V and J genes are TRBV2 and TRBJ2-3; perhaps TRBD1 as D (5 bases). Deletions cut 6 bases from V and 7 bases from J, with 11 bases between. The germline CDR1 and CDR2 sequences are SNHLY and FYNNEI. The CDR3 sequence is 12 residues long. CDR3 region: CASSLDNNTQYF. CDR3 in DNA: TGTGCCAGCAGCTTGGACAATAATACGCAGTATTTT.

On this clonotype itself: A read error may explain this, as a much larger clone is one base away. The V gene is TRBV5-6, the J gene TRBJ1-5, with a possible D match to TRBD1 (6 bases). This CDR3 is built from 16 residues. With 4 bases removed from V and 5 bases from J, the gap between germline ends came to 19 bases. The germline V gene encodes CDR1 SGHDT and CDR2 YYEEEE. The CDR3 spells CASSLYRQAEDQPQHF. The CDR3 coding sequence is TGTGCCAGCAGCCTCTACCGACAGGCTGAAGATCAGCCCCAGCATTTT.

This clonotype was found many times. V gene TRBV7-2 combines with J gene TRBJ1-1; tentative D call: TRBD1 (6 bases). The CDR3 has 15 residues. From germline, CDR1 is SGHTA and CDR2 FQGNSA. The germline V and J ends were trimmed by 5 bases and 3 bases, with 16 bases remaining between them. DNA of the CDR3: TGTGCCAGCAGCACCTCCCGGGGGGGCGACACTGAAGCTTTCTTT. Its protein is CASSTSRGGDTEAFF.

There are many counts of this clonotype. The chain combines TRBV5-1 with TRBJ2-3; TRBD2 agrees at 9 bases. The CDR3 is made up of 16 amino acids. J lost 2 bases, V lost 2 bases, and 6 bases had no gene match. Germline CDR1 reads SGHRS; CDR2 reads YFSETQ. The CDR3 protein is CASSFLLAGNTDTQYF. CDR3 DNA sequence: TGCGCCAGCAGCTTCTTGCTAGCGGGGAACACAGATACGCAGTATTTT.

The V call is TRBV7-6, the J call TRBJ1-5; D remains ambiguous. V dropped 5 bases and J dropped 5 bases, with 13 bases sitting between them. The CDR3 totals 14 residues. CDR1 and CDR2 (germline): SGHVS, FNYEAQ. The CDR3 DNA reads as TGTGCCAGCAGCCCGCGGGTTTGGGATCAGCCCCAGCATTTT. It specifies CASSPRVWDQPQHF.

This clonotype showed up many times. CDR3: CASSQVVTGGLSPGEQYF. CDR3 coding DNA: TGCGCCAGCAGCCAAGTCGTTACAGGGGGCCTAAGCCCGGGCGAGCAGTACTTC. V usage is TRBV4-3 and J usage is TRBJ2-7; 9 bases align to TRBD1. The J segment lost 6 bases and the V segment lost 1 base, leaving 16 bases of the junction unmatched. The CDR3 loop spans 18 amino acids. The V gene's germline CDR1 is LGHNA and CDR2 YSLEER.

V is TRBV4-3 and J is TRBJ2-3; 10 nucleotides align to TRBD1. With V trimmed by 0 bases and J by 8 bases, 14 bases remained unmatched. Germline CDR1 reads LGHNA; CDR2 reads YSLEER. This CDR3 has 18 residues. The CDR3: CASSQDGAGDRGRGTQYF. CDR3 nucleotides: TGCGCCAGCAGCCAAGATGGGGCCGGGGACAGGGGACGTGGTACGCAGTATTTT.